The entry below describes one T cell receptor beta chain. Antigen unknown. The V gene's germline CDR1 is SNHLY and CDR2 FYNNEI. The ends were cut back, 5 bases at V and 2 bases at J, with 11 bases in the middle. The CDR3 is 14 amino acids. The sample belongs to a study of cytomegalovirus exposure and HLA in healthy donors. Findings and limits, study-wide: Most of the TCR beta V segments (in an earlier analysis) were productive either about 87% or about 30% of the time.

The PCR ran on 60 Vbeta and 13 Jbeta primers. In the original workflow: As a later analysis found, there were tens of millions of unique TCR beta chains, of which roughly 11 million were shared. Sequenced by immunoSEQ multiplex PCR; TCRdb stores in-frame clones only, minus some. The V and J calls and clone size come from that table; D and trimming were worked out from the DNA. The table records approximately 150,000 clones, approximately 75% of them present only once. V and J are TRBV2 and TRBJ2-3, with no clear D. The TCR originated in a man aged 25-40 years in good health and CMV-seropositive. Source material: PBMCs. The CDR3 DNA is TGTGCCAGCAGTCGAGCTAGTCCCACAGATACGCAGTATTTT. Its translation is CASSRASPTDTQYF.